Presented here are 23 T cell receptor beta chains from one specimen sequenced in a study of blood T cell repertoires in COVID-19. This table comes from immunoSEQ multiplex PCR, and its TCRdb copy is limited to in-frame clones, with some not included. Of 150,000 to 200,000 clones listed, roughly 80% were seen once; the top ten hold roughly 19%. Sequenced input: peripheral blood. All receptors derive from an elderly woman with acute or convalescent COVID-19.

The rearrangement links TRBV30 to TRBJ1-4, with 8 bases identical to TRBD1. Germline trimming cut 0 bases from V and 3 bases from J; bases unmatched to any gene: 9. CDR3 size: 17 residues. Germline values: CDR1 GTSNPN, CDR2 SVGIG (reference sequence). CDR3 region: CAWSVGQGRLANEKLFF. Here the CDR3 DNA reads TGTGCCTGGAGTGTCGGACAGGGCAGGTTGGCTAATGAAAAACTGTTTTTT.

The V and J genes are TRBV2 and TRBJ2-1, with TRBD2 matching over 16 bases. This CDR3 region has 20 residues. Germline assignment: CDR1 SNHLY and CDR2 FYNNEI. With V trimmed by 7 bases and J by 6 bases, 18 bases remained unmatched. The CDR3 region is CASTQMGLAGGPHLGNEQFF. In DNA form, the CDR3 reads TGTGCCAGCACCCAGATGGGACTAGCGGGGGGGCCTCATCTCGGCAATGAGCAGTTCTTC.

The rearrangement uses TRBV6-5 and TRBJ2-7, with 7 nucleotides matching TRBD1. This CDR3 contains 14 residues. The V gene's germline CDR1 is MNHEY and CDR2 SVGAGI. Germline trimming cut 2 bases from V and 6 bases from J; bases unmatched to any gene: 7. The CDR3 bases are TGTGCCAGCAGTTACGAGGGGGCGTCGGCCGAGCAGTACTTC. Translated, it gives CASSYEGASAEQYF.

This clone came up once. This sequence joins TRBV10-3 and TRBJ1-5, with a possible D match to TRBD1 (6 bases). Trimming shortened V by 3 bases and J by 2 bases, and 8 bases separated the two germline ends. Germline CDR1 ENHRY, CDR2 SYGVKD. This CDR3 has 14 amino acids. The CDR3 loop reads CAISEGGGNQPQHF. The DNA of the CDR3 is TGTGCCATCAGTGAAGGGGGTGGCAATCAGCCCCAGCATTTT.

The V gene is TRBV7-9, the J gene TRBJ2-3; D is unclear. The length of the CDR3 is 15 residues. Trimming removed 5 bases from V and 0 bases from J, with 12 bases in between. Germline CDR1 and CDR2: SEHNR and FQNEAQ (reference sequence). The DNA for the CDR3 is TGTGCCAGCAGCGCCCGACTGTCTAGCACAGATACGCAGTATTTT. Its translation: CASSARLSSTDTQYF.

The chain uses TRBV4-1 and TRBJ1-5, with D hard to call. V was trimmed by 0 bases and J by 11 bases, leaving 11 bases between them. This CDR3 contains 13 residues. The germline gives CDR1 MGHRA, CDR2 YSYEKL. DNA for the CDR3: TGCGCCAGCAGCCAAGATGATGGCTTTGCCCAGCATTTT. Translating gives CASSQDDGFAQHF.

This clone came up once. CDR3 in DNA: TGCGCCAGCAGTCATTCTACGCTAGCGGGAAAAGGGTCAGATACGCAGTATTTT. Encoded protein: CASSHSTLAGKGSDTQYF. This chain connects TRBV23-1 to TRBJ2-3; 9 bases fit TRBD2. TRBV23-1 is annotated as an ORF whose role is uncertain. This CDR3 comprises 18 residues. V was pared by 3 bases and J by 4 bases, with 14 bases of the junction left unmatched.

The chain has TRBV6-5 and TRBJ2-2; TRBD2 is a possible D gene (5 bases). V lost 8 bases and J lost 4, with 14 bases in between. The CDR3 runs to 14 residues. The V gene's germline CDR1 is MNHEY and CDR2 SVGAGI. The CDR3 sequence is CASRGYYLTGELFF. For the CDR3, the DNA is TGTGCCAGCCGAGGGTACTACCTCACCGGGGAGCTGTTTTTT.

This chain links TRBV6-5 with TRBJ1-3; D perhaps matches TRBD1 (6 bases). The CDR3 consists of 14 residues. Germline CDR1 and CDR2: MNHEY and SVGAGI. V was pared by 5 bases and J by 7 bases, with 15 bases between. The CDR3 DNA is TGTGCCAGCAGTCAACAGGGAAGAGGCAACACCATATATTTT. It is translated as CASSQQGRGNTIYF.

The chain recombines TRBV5-6 with TRBJ2-7; perhaps TRBD1 as D (5 bases). This CDR3 is 14 amino acids long. Trimming stripped 4 bases from V and 6 bases from J, with 17 bases between. Germline CDR1 SGHDT, CDR2 YYEEEE. This chain's CDR3 is CASSQTPTDIEQYF. The CDR3 region has the DNA TGTGCCAGCAGCCAAACACCGACGGACATCGAGCAGTACTTC.

This clone was seen once. The chain links TRBV9 to TRBJ1-2, with 8 bases identical to TRBD1. Germline CDR1 and CDR2: SGDLS and YYNGEE. This CDR3 has 16 residues. Trimming at V came to 0 bases and at J to 6 bases, leaving 10 bases not matched to a gene. As DNA, the CDR3 is TGTGCCAGCAGCGTAGGAGGGGGGACAGGCTCGGATGGCTACACCTTC. Translation gives CASSVGGGTGSDGYTF. The full variable domain, completed using reference TRBV9 and TRBJ1-2, is DSGVTQTPKHLITATGQRVTLRCSPRSGDLSVYWYQQSLDQGLQFLIQYYNGEERAKGNILERFSAQQFPDLHSELNLSSLELGDSALYFCASSVGGGTGSDGYTFGSGTRLTVV.

This sequence joins TRBV5-1 and TRBJ2-3; TRBD1 agrees at 8 bases. Germline CDR1 is SGHRS and CDR2 is YFSETQ. V was clipped by 4 bases and J by 2 bases; unmatched bases: 15. This CDR3 contains 18 residues. The CDR3 here is CASSVQPGTGGFTDTQYF. For the CDR3, the DNA is TGCGCCAGCAGCGTACAACCCGGGACAGGAGGGTTCACAGATACGCAGTATTTT. Together with reference TRBV5-1 and TRBJ2-3, the CDR3 gives the full variable domain: KAGVTQTPRYLIKTRGQQVTLSCSPISGHRSVSWYQQTPGQGLQFLFEYFSETQRNKGNFPGRFSGRQFSNSRSEMNVSTLELGDSALYLCASSVQPGTGGFTDTQYFGPGTRLTVL.

A few counts support this clone. The chain recombines TRBV18 with TRBJ2-1; 7 nucleotides align to TRBD1. CDR1 is KGHSH and CDR2 is LQKENI in the germline V gene. V lost 6 bases, J lost 1 base, and 12 bases stayed unmatched. The CDR3 has 17 residues. CDR3 region: CASSTYPVTGSYNEQFF. As DNA, the CDR3 is TGTGCCAGCTCCACTTACCCGGTGACAGGGTCCTACAATGAGCAGTTCTTC.

The chain has TRBV10-3 and TRBJ2-7; no reliable D call. CDR1 and CDR2 from the germline V gene are ENHRY and SYGVKD. The CDR3 sequence is 14 residues long. Trimming removed 0 bases from V and 1 base from J, with 7 bases in between. The chain's CDR3 is CAISESHGSYEQYF. The DNA for the CDR3 is TGTGCCATCAGTGAGTCTCACGGTTCCTACGAGCAGTACTTC.

The V call is TRBV4-1, the J call TRBJ2-5; tentatively, D is TRBD1 (5 bases). With 0 bases removed from V and 5 bases from J, the gap between germline ends came to 7 bases. The CDR3 totals 13 residues. Germline V CDR1 and CDR2: MGHRA, YSYEKL. In DNA form, the CDR3 reads TGCGCCAGCAGCCAAGATTGGGGCGAGACCCAGTACTTC. Translating gives CASSQDWGETQYF.

The rearrangement uses TRBV10-3 and TRBJ2-3; 10 nucleotides line up with TRBD2. V lost 6 bases to trimming and J lost 3 bases; unmatched junction nucleotides: 21. There are 20 residues in the CDR3. From germline, CDR1 is ENHRY and CDR2 SYGVKD. The CDR3 coding sequence is TGTGCCATCAGACCCGGAGCGAGCGGGGGGGCCCTGGTTGTGACAGATACGCAGTATTTT. Amino acids: CAIRPGASGGALVVTDTQYF.

The chain links TRBV18 to TRBJ2-5; 8 nucleotides agree with TRBD2. The ends lost 3 bases at V and 5 bases at J; junction bases unmatched: 8. This CDR3 is 15 amino acids long. Germline CDR1 reads KGHSH; CDR2 reads LQKENI. The CDR3 region has the DNA TGTGCCAGCTCACCGCGGAGCGGGGGTTTGGAGACCCAGTACTTC. As protein: CASSPRSGGLETQYF.

V is TRBV4-2 and J is TRBJ2-3, with 7 bases identical to TRBD2. The CDR3 consists of 16 residues. Germline-derived CDR1 and CDR2 are LGHNA and YNFKEQ. V shed 1 base, J shed 1 base, and the junction held 5 bases outside the gene matches. The chain's CDR3 is CASSQGNSGGTDTQYF. The CDR3 region has the DNA TGTGCCAGCAGCCAAGGTAACAGCGGGGGCACAGATACGCAGTATTTT.

The chain is built from TRBV6-1 and TRBJ1-5; TRBD1 is a possible D gene (5 bases). The CDR3 length is 15 residues. Trimming cost V 1 base and J 3 bases, with 10 bases left between them. CDR1 and CDR2 from the germline V gene are MNHNS and SASEGT. CDR3 residues: CASSEDAGLNQPQHF. In DNA, the CDR3 is TGTGCCAGCAGTGAAGATGCAGGGCTCAATCAGCCCCAGCATTTT.

The chain carries TRBV6-2 or TRBV6-3 and TRBJ2-1; D possibly corresponds to TRBD1 (7 bases). With 0 bases removed from V and 2 bases from J, the gap between germline ends came to 14 bases. The germline gives CDR1 MNHEY, CDR2 SVGEGT. This CDR3 comprises 17 residues. In nucleotides, the CDR3 is TGTGCCAGCAGTTACTCGAAACGCAGGGGGGCCTACAATGAGCAGTTCTTC. Its translation is CASSYSKRRGAYNEQFF.

V and J are TRBV7-9 and TRBJ2-3; 11 bases align to TRBD2. Germline CDR1 SEHNR, CDR2 FQNEAQ (reference sequence). Trimming cost V 1 base and J 2 bases; bases outside gene matches: 5. The CDR3 is 17 amino acids. This CDR3 is CASSLVGTSGFTDTQYF. CDR3 sequence (DNA): TGTGCCAGCAGCTTAGTTGGGACTAGCGGTTTCACAGATACGCAGTATTTT. Filled out from reference TRBV7-9 and TRBJ2-3, the complete variable domain reads DTGVSQNPRHKITKRGQNVTFRCDPISEHNRLYWYRQTLGQGPEFLTYFQNEAQLEKSRLLSDRFSAERPKGSFSTLEIQRTEQGDSAMYLCASSLVGTSGFTDTQYFGPGTRLTVL.

This sequence joins TRBV19 and TRBJ2-1; 10 bases line up with TRBD1. The V and J ends lost 5 bases and 7 bases, in that order; junction bases with no gene match: 20. CDR1 and CDR2 (germline): LNHDA, SQIVND (reference sequence). The CDR3 extends over 19 amino acids. In DNA form, the CDR3 reads TGTGCCAGTAGTCCACGGTGGGACAGGGGAGGAGGGACACGGAATGAGCAGTTCTTC. It codes for CASSPRWDRGGGTRNEQFF. The whole variable domain, remainder taken from reference TRBV19 and TRBJ2-1, is DGGITQSPKYLFRKEGQNVTLSCEQNLNHDAMYWYRQDPGQGLRLIYYSQIVNDFQKGDIAEGYSVSREKKESFPLTVTSAQKNPTAFYLCASSPRWDRGGGTRNEQFFGPGTRLTVL.

In the case of this clone: The junction departs from the called germline gene at one end, perhaps through a read error. V is TRBV6-5 and J is TRBJ2-7, with D perhaps TRBD2 (7 bases). Germline lookup yields CDR1 MNHEY and CDR2 SVGAGI. This CDR3 comprises 16 residues. CDR3 DNA sequence: TGTGCCAGCAGTTCAACCGCCGGGGGGCGCTCCCACGAGCAGTACTTC. This translates into CASSSTAGGRSHEQYF.